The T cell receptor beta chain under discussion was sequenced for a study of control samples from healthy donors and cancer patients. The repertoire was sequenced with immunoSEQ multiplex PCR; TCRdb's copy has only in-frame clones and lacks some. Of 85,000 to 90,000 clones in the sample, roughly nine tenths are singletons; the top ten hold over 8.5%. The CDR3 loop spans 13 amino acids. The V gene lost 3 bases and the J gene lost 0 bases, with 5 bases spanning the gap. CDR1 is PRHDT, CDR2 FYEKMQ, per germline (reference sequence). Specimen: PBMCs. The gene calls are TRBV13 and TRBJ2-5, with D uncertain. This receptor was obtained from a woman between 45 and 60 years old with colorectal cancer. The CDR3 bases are TGTGCCAGCAGCTTCTTTGACCAAGAGACCCAGTACTTC. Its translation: CASSFFDQETQYF.